The TCR beta chain under discussion was sequenced for a study of blood T cell repertoires in COVID-19. Germline V gene data show CDR1 as LGHNA and CDR2 as YSLEER. This CDR3 region has 15 residues. V was trimmed by 4 bases and J by 3 bases, leaving 16 bases between them. Libraries were prepared by immunoSEQ multiplex PCR; TCRdb keeps only in-frame clonotypes and omits some of them. The repertoire holds fewer than 250,000 clones, with 83% as singletons. The clonotype was recovered from a woman between 40 and 50 years old who had been exposed to COVID-19. The V and J genes are TRBV4-3 and TRBJ2-7; no firm D call. Material for sequencing was PBMCs or T cells enriched from blood (not recorded which). DNA of the CDR3: TGCGCCAGCAGCCGCCTCGGGTCCGCCGGCTACGAGCAGTACTTC. Encoded protein: CASSRLGSAGYEQYF.